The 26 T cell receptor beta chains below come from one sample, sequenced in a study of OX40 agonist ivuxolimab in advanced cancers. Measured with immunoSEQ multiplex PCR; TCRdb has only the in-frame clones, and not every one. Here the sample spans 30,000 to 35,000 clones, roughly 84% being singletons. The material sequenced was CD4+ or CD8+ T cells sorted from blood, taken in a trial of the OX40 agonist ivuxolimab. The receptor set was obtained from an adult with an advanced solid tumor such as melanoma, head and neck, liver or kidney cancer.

The CDR3 nucleotides are TGTGCCAGCAGCCCCTCGGGACGGCTTAATGAAAAACTGTTTTTT. It is translated as CASSPSGRLNEKLFF. The rearrangement joins TRBV28 to TRBJ1-4, with D tentatively TRBD1 (5 bases). Germline loops: CDR1 MDHEN, CDR2 SYDVKM. This CDR3 is built from 15 residues. The ends were cut back, 6 bases at V and 4 bases at J, with 15 bases in the middle. Variable domain in full (rest from reference TRBV28 and TRBJ1-4): DVKVTQSSRYLVKRTGEKVFLECVQDMDHENMFWYRQDPGLGLRLIYFSYDVKMKEKGDIPEGYSVSREKKERFSLILESASTNQTSMYLCASSPSGRLNEKLFFGSGTQLSVL.

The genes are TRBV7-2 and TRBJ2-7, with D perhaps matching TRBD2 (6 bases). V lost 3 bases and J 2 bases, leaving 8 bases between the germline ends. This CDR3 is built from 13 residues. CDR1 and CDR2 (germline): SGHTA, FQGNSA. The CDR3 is CASSLGGTYEQYF. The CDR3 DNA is TGTGCCAGCAGCTTGGGCGGGACCTACGAGCAGTACTTC.

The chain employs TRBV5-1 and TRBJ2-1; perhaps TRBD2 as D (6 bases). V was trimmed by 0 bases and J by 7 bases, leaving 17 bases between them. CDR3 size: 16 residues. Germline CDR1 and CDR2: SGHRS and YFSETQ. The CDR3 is CASSLAVSGIKNEQFF. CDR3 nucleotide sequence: TGCGCCAGCAGCTTGGCCGTTAGCGGAATAAAAAATGAGCAGTTCTTC.

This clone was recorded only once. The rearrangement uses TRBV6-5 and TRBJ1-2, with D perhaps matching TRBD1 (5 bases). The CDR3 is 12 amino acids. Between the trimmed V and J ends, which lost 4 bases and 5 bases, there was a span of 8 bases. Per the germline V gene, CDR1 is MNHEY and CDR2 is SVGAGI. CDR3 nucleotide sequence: TGTGCCAGCAGTTGGACAAGGTATGGCTACACCTTC. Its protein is CASSWTRYGYTF.

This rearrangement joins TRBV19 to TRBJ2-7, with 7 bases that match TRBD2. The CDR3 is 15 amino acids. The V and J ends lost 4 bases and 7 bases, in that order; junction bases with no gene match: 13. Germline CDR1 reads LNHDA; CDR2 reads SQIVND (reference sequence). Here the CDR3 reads CASSNRGTIPGEQYF. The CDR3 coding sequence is TGTGCCAGTAGTAACCGGGGGACTATACCGGGGGAGCAGTACTTC.

CDR3 in DNA: TGTGCCAGCAACGGCCAGCCCCAGCATTTT. As protein: CASNGQPQHF. This rearrangement joins TRBV6-1 to TRBJ1-5; D is ambiguous. Trimming removed 7 bases from V and 7 bases from J, with 5 bases in between. Germline CDR1 is MNHNS and CDR2 is SASEGT. The CDR3 is 10 amino acids.

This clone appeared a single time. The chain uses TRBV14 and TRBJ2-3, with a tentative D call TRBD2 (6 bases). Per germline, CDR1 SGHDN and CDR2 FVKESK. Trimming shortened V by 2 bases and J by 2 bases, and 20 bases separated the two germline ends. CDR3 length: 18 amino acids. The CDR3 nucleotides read TGTGCCAGCAGCCAACCCCTTGGACGGGAGATTGACACAGATACGCAGTATTTT. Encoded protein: CASSQPLGREIDTDTQYF.

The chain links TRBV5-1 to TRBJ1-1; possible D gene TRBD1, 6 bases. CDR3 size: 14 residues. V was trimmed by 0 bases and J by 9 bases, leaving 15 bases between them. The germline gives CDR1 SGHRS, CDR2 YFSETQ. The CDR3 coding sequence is TGCGCCAGCAGCTTGGGGCAGGGGAAGTATCAAGCTTTCTTT. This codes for CASSLGQGKYQAFF.

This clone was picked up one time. CDR3 DNA: TGTGCCAGCACCCCGGTAGGGGTCAACGAGCAGTACTTC. This codes for CASTPVGVNEQYF. This chain uses TRBV7-9 with TRBJ2-7; D is perhaps TRBD1 (5 bases). The CDR3 consists of 13 residues. Trimming cost V 7 bases and J 5 bases, with 15 bases left between them. Germline-derived CDR1 and CDR2 are SEHNR and FQNEAQ (reference sequence).

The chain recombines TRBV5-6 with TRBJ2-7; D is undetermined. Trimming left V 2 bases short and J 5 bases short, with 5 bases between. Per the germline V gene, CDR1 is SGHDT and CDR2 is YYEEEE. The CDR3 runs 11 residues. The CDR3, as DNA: TGTGCCAGCAGCTTTCAGGACGAGCAGTACTTC. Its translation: CASSFQDEQYF.

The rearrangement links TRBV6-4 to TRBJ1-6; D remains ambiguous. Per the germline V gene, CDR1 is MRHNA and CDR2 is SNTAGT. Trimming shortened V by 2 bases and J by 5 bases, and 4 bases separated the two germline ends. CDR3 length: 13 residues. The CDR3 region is CASSDRDNSPLHF. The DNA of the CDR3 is TGTGCCAGCAGTGACAGGGATAATTCACCCCTCCACTTT.

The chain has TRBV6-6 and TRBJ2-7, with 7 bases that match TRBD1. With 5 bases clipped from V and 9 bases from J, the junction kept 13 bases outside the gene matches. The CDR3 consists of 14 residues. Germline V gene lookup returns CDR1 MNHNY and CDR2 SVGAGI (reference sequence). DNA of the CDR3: TGTGCCAGCAGTCAAACAGGGGCCCTAGGGGCGCAGTACTTC. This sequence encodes CASSQTGALGAQYF.

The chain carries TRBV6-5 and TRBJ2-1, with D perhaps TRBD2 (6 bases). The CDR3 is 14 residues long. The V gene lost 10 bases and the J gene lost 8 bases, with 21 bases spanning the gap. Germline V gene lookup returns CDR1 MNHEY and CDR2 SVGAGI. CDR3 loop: CATTRGRDSDEQFF. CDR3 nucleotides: TGTGCCACTACTCGGGGCCGGGACTCCGATGAGCAGTTCTTC.

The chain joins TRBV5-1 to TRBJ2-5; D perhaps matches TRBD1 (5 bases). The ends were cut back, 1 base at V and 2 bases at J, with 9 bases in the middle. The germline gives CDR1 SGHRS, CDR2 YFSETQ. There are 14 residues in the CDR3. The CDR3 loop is CASSLLDRQETQYF. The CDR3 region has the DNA TGCGCCAGCAGCTTGCTTGACAGACAAGAGACCCAGTACTTC.

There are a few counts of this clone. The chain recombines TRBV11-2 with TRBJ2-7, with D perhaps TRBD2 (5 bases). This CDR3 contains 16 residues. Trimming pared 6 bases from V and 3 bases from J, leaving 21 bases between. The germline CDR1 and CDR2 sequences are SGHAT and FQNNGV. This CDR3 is CASSLSGSGPNYEQYF. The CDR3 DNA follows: TGTGCCAGCAGTCTCTCGGGATCGGGTCCGAACTACGAGCAGTACTTC.

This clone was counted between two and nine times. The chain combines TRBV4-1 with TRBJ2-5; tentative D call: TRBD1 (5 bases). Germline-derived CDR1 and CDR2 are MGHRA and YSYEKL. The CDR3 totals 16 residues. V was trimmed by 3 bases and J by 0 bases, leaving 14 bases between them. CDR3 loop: CASSHRWQGDQETQYF. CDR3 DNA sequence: TGCGCCAGCAGCCACCGGTGGCAGGGTGACCAAGAGACCCAGTACTTC.

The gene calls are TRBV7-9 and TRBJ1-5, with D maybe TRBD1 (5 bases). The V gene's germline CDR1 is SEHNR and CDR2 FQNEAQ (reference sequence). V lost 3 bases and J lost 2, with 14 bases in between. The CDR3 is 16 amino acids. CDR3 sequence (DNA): TGTGCCAGCAGCTTGTGGGGGAGGGGAGGCAATCAGCCCCAGCATTTT. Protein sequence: CASSLWGRGGNQPQHF.

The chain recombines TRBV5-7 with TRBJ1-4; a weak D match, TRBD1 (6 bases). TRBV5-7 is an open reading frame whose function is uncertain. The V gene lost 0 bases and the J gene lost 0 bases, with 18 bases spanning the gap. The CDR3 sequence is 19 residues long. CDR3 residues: CASSLVNEGEEATNEKLFF. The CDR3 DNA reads TGTGCCAGCAGCTTGGTCAACGAGGGGGAGGAGGCAACTAATGAAAAACTGTTTTTT.

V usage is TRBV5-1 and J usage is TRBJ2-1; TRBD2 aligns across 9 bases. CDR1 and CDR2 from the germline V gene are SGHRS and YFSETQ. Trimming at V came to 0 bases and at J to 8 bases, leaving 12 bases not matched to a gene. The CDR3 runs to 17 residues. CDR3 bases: TGCGCCAGCAGCTTGGGGTTGGATAGCGGGAGTAAGGATGAGCAGTTCTTC. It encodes CASSLGLDSGSKDEQFF. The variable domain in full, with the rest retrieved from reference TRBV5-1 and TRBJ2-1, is KAGVTQTPRYLIKTRGQQVTLSCSPISGHRSVSWYQQTPGQGLQFLFEYFSETQRNKGNFPGRFSGRQFSNSRSEMNVSTLELGDSALYLCASSLGLDSGSKDEQFFGPGTRLTVL.

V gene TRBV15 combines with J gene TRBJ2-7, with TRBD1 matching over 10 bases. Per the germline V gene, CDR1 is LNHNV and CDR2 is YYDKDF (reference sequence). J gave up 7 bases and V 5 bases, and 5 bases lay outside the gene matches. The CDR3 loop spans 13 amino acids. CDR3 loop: CATSGGQGREQYF. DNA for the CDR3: TGTGCCACCAGCGGGGGACAGGGGAGGGAGCAGTACTTC.

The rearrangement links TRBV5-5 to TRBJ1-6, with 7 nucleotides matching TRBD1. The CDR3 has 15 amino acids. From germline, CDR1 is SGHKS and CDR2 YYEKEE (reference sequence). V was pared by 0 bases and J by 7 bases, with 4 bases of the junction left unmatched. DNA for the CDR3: TGTGCCAGCAGCTTGGCCGTGACAGGGAATTCACCCCTCCACTTT. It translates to CASSLAVTGNSPLHF.

The CDR3 nucleotides are TGTGCCAGCAGCTTGCTGCGACCGGCAGGAGATACGCAGTATTTT. Translating gives CASSLLRPAGDTQYF. The chain is built from TRBV7-9 and TRBJ2-3; D is unclear. Germline loops: CDR1 SEHNR, CDR2 FQNEAQ (reference sequence). The CDR3 is 15 amino acids. With 3 bases removed from V and 5 bases from J, the gap between germline ends came to 15 bases.

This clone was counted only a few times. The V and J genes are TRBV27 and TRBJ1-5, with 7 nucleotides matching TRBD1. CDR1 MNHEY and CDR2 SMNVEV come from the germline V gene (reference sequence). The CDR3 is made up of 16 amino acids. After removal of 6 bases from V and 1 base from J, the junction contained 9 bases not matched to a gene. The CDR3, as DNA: TGTGCCAGCAGGGACCGACAGGGAACGAGCAATCAGCCCCAGCATTTT. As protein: CASRDRQGTSNQPQHF.

The chain's CDR3 is CASRLNRGGHSIRSYNEQFF. Here the CDR3 DNA reads TGTGCCAGCAGATTGAACCGGGGGGGCCATAGTATCCGCTCCTACAATGAGCAGTTCTTC. The rearrangement uses TRBV27 and TRBJ2-1; TRBD2 agrees at 8 bases. Trimming removed 6 bases from V and 0 bases from J; junction bases left unmatched: 19. CDR1 MNHEY and CDR2 SMNVEV come from the germline V gene (reference sequence). The CDR3 runs to 20 residues.

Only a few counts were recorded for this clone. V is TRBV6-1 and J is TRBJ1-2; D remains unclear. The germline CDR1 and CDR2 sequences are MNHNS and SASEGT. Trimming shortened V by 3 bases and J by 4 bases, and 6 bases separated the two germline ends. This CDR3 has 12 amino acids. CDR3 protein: CASSEAGYGYTF. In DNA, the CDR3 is TGTGCCAGCAGTGAGGCGGGCTATGGCTACACCTTC.

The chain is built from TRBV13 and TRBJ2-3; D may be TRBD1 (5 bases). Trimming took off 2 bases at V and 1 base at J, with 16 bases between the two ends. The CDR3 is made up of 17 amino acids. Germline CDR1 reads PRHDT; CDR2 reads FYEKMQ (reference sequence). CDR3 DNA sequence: TGTGCCAGCAGCTTACTTAGGGAAGGGGTCGGCACAGATACGCAGTATTTT. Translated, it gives CASSLLREGVGTDTQYF.